The 15 T cell receptor beta chains presented below share a single source sample, sequenced in a study of blood T cell repertoires in COVID-19. The data were produced by immunoSEQ multiplex PCR, yet TCRdb's version contains in-frame clones alone and is incomplete. This table holds 250,000 or so clones, 75% to 95% found once. Material for sequencing was PBMCs or T cells enriched from blood (not recorded which). These receptors came from a man aged 35-49 years who had been exposed to COVID-19.

V is TRBV2 and J is TRBJ2-3; 9 bases line up with TRBD1. Germline-derived CDR1 and CDR2 are SNHLY and FYNNEI. CDR3 length: 13 amino acids. J was trimmed by 3 bases and V by 6 bases; bases with no gene match: 1. The CDR3 DNA is TGTGCCAGCAGGGGACAGGGAACAGATACGCAGTATTTT. Its protein is CASRGQGTDTQYF. The entire variable domain, with the rest obtained from reference TRBV2 and TRBJ2-3, is as follows: EPEVTQTPSHQVTQMGQEVILRCVPISNHLYFYWYRQILGQKVEFLVSFYNNEISEKSEIFDDQFSVERPDGSNFTLKIRSTKLEDSAMYFCASRGQGTDTQYFGPGTRLTVL.

The chain recombines TRBV2 with TRBJ1-1; D gene ambiguous. Germline values: CDR1 SNHLY, CDR2 FYNNEI. The CDR3 has 14 amino acids. Between the trimmed V and J ends, which lost 5 bases and 6 bases, there was a span of 16 bases. CDR3 loop: CASSQRLGKSEAFF. The CDR3 DNA reads as TGTGCCAGCAGTCAGAGGCTCGGGAAATCTGAAGCTTTCTTT.

J is TRBJ2-7 and V is TRBV3-1 (or the pseudogene TRBV3-2), with TRBD1 matching 8 bases. Germline CDR1 is LGHDT and CDR2 is YNNKEL (reference sequence). The length of the CDR3 is 15 residues. V trimming: 6 bases; J trimming: 5 bases; junction bases outside the gene matches: 12. CDR3 in amino acids: CASRPADRDYHEQYF. DNA of the CDR3: TGTGCCAGCAGACCGGCGGACAGGGATTACCACGAGCAGTACTTC.

The chain uses TRBV10-3 and TRBJ1-1, with 7 bases matching TRBD1. V gave up 6 bases and J gave up 0 bases; unmatched junction bases: 4. Germline CDR1 and CDR2: ENHRY and SYGVKD. The CDR3 covers 14 residues. Written as DNA, the CDR3 is TGTGCCATCAGCCGACAGGGTCTGAACACTGAAGCTTTCTTT. Amino acids: CAISRQGLNTEAFF.

The rearrangement uses TRBV12-3 or TRBV12-4 and TRBJ2-1; 7 bases are shared with TRBD2. The ends lost 3 bases at V and 14 bases at J; junction bases unmatched: 7. The CDR3 length is 12 residues. DNA of the CDR3: TGTGCCAGCAGTTTGGTTTTGCGGGAGAAGTTCTTC. Its translation: CASSLVLREKFF.

The rearrangement links TRBV12-3 or TRBV12-4 to TRBJ2-7; a possible D gene is TRBD2 (5 bases). The CDR3 loop spans 13 amino acids. The V gene lost 6 bases and the J gene lost 0 bases, with 9 bases spanning the gap. DNA of the CDR3: TGTGCCAGCAGCCATAGCGCCTCCTACGAGCAGTACTTC. Amino acid sequence: CASSHSASYEQYF.

The chain combines TRBV28 with TRBJ2-7, with 9 positions matching TRBD1. J lost 8 bases, V lost 3 bases, and 11 bases had no gene match. The CDR3 totals 15 residues. CDR1 and CDR2 (germline): MDHEN, SYDVKM. CDR3: CASSFHLGQGGKQYF. CDR3 DNA sequence: TGTGCCAGCAGTTTCCACCTGGGACAGGGTGGGAAGCAGTACTTC.

V is TRBV12-5 and J is TRBJ2-1; 8 bases are shared with TRBD2. CDR1 and CDR2 (germline): LGHNT, FRNRAP. J gave up 6 bases and V 6 bases, and 4 bases lay outside the gene matches. This CDR3 has 13 amino acids. CDR3 nucleotides: TGTGCTAGTGGCATCGGGGGGGGCAATGAGCAGTTCTTC. It translates to CASGIGGGNEQFF. The variable domain in full, with the rest retrieved from reference TRBV12-5 and TRBJ2-1, is DARVTQTPRHKVTEMGQEVTMRCQPILGHNTVFWYRQTMMQGLELLAYFRNRAPLDDSGMPKDRFSAEMPDATLATLKIQPSEPRDSAVYFCASGIGGGNEQFFGPGTRLTVL.

This clone turned up a few times. The V and J genes are TRBV9 and TRBJ2-3; maybe TRBD2 (6 bases). Germline-derived CDR1 and CDR2 are SGDLS and YYNGEE. V gave up 4 bases and J gave up 4 bases, with 13 bases separating them. The CDR3 runs 14 residues. CDR3 residues: CASSWDWRADTQYF. The CDR3 DNA is TGTGCCAGCAGCTGGGACTGGCGGGCAGATACGCAGTATTTT.

The count of this clone is one. The chain uses TRBV5-4 and TRBJ1-1, with D possibly being TRBD1 (5 bases). The germline gives CDR1 SGHNT, CDR2 YYREEE (reference sequence). Trimming shortened V by 2 bases and J by 4 bases, and 9 bases separated the two germline ends. CDR3 length: 13 residues. The CDR3 coding sequence is TGTGCCAGCAGCTTTACAGGTGCCACTGAAGCTTTCTTT. Translated: CASSFTGATEAFF.

This clone was detected only a few times. The chain couples TRBV4-1 to TRBJ2-7, with 9 bases aligning to TRBD1. CDR3 length: 15 residues. The V gene end was trimmed by 4 bases and the J gene end by 5 bases; junction bases not matched to a gene: 9. CDR1 is MGHRA and CDR2 is YSYEKL in the germline V gene. The CDR3 sequence: CASSLGRDRVDEQYF. Here the CDR3 DNA reads TGCGCCAGCAGCCTCGGCCGGGACAGGGTCGACGAGCAGTACTTC.

The genes are TRBV11-2 and TRBJ2-7; D perhaps matches TRBD1 (5 bases). CDR1 is SGHAT and CDR2 is FQNNGV in the germline V gene. The CDR3 is 15 residues long. Between the trimmed V and J ends, which lost 0 bases and 3 bases, there was a span of 12 bases. For the CDR3, the DNA is TGTGCCAGCAGCTTAGATTTAAGGGGATACTACGAGCAGTACTTC. Its translation is CASSLDLRGYYEQYF.

V gene TRBV3-1 (or the pseudogene TRBV3-2) combines with J gene TRBJ2-2; D possibly corresponds to TRBD1 (5 bases). The CDR3 has 15 residues. Trimming left V 1 base short and J 0 bases short, with 6 bases between. The germline V gene has CDR1 LGHDT and CDR2 YNNKEL (reference sequence). The CDR3 sequence: CASSQGTPNTGELFF. Written as DNA, the CDR3 is TGTGCCAGCAGCCAAGGGACACCGAACACCGGGGAGCTGTTTTTT.

The V gene is TRBV9, the J gene TRBJ1-3; a possible D gene is TRBD1 (5 bases). Per the germline V gene, CDR1 is SGDLS and CDR2 is YYNGEE. The V end lost 3 bases, the J end lost 0 bases, and 13 bases lay between the germline ends. The CDR3 covers 16 residues. DNA for the CDR3: TGTGCCAGCAGCGAGGGTGGAGGGACCTCTGGAAACACCATATATTTT. Translated, it gives CASSEGGGTSGNTIYF.

The rearrangement links TRBV4-1 to TRBJ2-2, with a possible D match to TRBD2 (6 bases). The V gene lost 6 bases and the J gene lost 1 base, with 18 bases spanning the gap. CDR1 and CDR2 (germline): MGHRA, YSYEKL. CDR3 length equals 17 residues. DNA of the CDR3: TGCGCCAGCAGGAGGAATTTAGCGGACCAGAACACCGGGGAGCTGTTTTTT. As protein: CASRRNLADQNTGELFF.